This T cell receptor beta chain comes out of a study of blood T cell repertoires in COVID-19 (dated by TCRdb to the early 2020s). Regarding the study in general: The collaborator samples originated in the United States, Italy and Spain and spanned the acute and convalescent phases of COVID-19. The material from the prospective study consisted of cDNA or gDNA derived from T cells, B-cell-depleted T cells, or PBMCs. The dataset comprised deeply sampled blood TCRbeta repertoires from subjects exposed to, actively infected with, or recovered from COVID-19. The repertoires were released in a freely available public database meant as a resource for research on the immune response to SARS-CoV-2. The samples were drawn from two sources: the first 160 participants of the ongoing ImmuneRACE study, and about 1,300 subjects contributed by 6 global collaborators. The sample metadata nearly always contained a de-identified subject ID, COVID-19 status, age in years and sex. Where available, HLA class I and class II types were obtained from metadata supplied by the sample provider rather than from assay-based typing.

The paper as a whole reports these results and caveats: The amount of clinical and demographic metadata varied by source and participant and was provided uncurated.

Another Seattle source contributed samples from volunteer blood donors who had recovered from COVID-19. Collaborating institutions collected whole blood in K2EDTA tubes following their own protocols. For TCRbeta analysis, collaborators shipped samples in one of three forms: frozen whole blood, isolated PBMCs, or DNA extracted from either of those sample types. Sequences SEHNR (CDR1) and FQNEAQ (CDR2) are obtained from the germline V gene (reference sequence). Trimming leaves V shorter by 5 bases and J shorter by 0 bases, with the junction holding 7 bases beyond the gene matches. The CDR3 spans 16 residues, from the cysteine through the phenylalanine. The entry retains the CDR3 DNA only, 48 bases that are in frame from base 1. TCRbeta CDR3 regions were amplified from genomic DNA by means of the immunoSEQ Assay, a bias-controlled multiplex PCR. The published analysis was carried out like this. The number of nucleated cells in each sample was estimated by amplification of reference gene primers within the assay. To quantify the absolute abundance of each unique TCRbeta CDR3 rearrangement, sequence reads were collapsed and filtered. For each sample, productive Simpson clonality was calculated as the square root of Simpson's diversity index across productive rearrangements. TCRdb re-hosts the immuneACCESS table, in-frame sequences only. Its copies lack some clones; in the studies checked, an unresolved V gene accounts for under half of them, and the cause for the rest is not known. V and J calls plus clone size are reproduced from that table; the DNA served to infer D and trimming. Across this sample there are some 250,000 clones, with roughly nine tenths seen only once. The top ten hold around 7.8% of the sample.

Details on this clone: The specificity of this receptor is unknown. Base-call qualities are not available, and no considerably larger clone is one nucleotide away.

This clonotype was obtained from a man aged 55 to 70 who had recovered from COVID-19. Source material: peripheral blood. This chain is built from TRBV7-9 and TRBJ2-3; 8 middle bases align to TRBD1. DNA sequence: TGTGCCAGCAGCCCAGGGGGCCCCTATAGCACAGATACGCAGTATTTT. This sequence encodes CASSPGGPYSTDTQYF.